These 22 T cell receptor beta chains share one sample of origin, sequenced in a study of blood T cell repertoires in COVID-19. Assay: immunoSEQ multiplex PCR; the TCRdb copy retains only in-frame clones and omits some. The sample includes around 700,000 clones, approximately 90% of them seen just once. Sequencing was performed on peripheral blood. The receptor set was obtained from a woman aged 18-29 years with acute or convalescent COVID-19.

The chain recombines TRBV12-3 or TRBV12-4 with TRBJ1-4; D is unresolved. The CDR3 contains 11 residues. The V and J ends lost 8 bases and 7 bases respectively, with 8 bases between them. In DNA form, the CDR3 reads TGTGCCAGCGGTATCGGTGAAAAACTGTTTTTT. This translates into CASGIGEKLFF.

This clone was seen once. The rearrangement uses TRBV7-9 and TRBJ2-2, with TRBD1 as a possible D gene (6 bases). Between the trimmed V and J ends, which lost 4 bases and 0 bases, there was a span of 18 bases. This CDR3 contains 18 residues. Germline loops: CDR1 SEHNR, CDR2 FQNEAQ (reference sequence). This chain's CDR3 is CASSSEPGTKANTGELFF. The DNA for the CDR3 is TGTGCCAGCAGCTCCGAACCCGGGACAAAAGCGAACACCGGGGAGCTGTTTTTT.

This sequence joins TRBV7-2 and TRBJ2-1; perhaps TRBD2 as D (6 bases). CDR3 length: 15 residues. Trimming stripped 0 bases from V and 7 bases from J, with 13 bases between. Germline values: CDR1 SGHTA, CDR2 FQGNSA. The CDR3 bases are TGTGCCAGCAGCTTAGCTCATGGTCGGGAGAATGAGCAGTTCTTC. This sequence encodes CASSLAHGRENEQFF.

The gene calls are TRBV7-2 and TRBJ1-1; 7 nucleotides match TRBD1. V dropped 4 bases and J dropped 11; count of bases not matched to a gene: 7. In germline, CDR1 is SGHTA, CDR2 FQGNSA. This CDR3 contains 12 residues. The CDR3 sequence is CASSYTGVGAFF. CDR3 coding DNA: TGTGCCAGCAGCTATACAGGGGTAGGGGCTTTCTTT.

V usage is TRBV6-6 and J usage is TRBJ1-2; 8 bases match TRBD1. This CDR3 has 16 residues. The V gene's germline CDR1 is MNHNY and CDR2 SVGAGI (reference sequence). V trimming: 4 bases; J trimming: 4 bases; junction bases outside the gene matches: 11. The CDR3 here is CASSFRRAGGTYGYTF. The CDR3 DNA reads TGTGCCAGCAGTTTCCGCCGGGCAGGGGGCACCTATGGCTACACCTTC.

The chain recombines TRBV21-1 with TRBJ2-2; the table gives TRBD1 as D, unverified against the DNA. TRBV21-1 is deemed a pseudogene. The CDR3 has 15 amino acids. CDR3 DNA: TGTGCCAGCAGCCCGGGACAGGGCCCCACCGGGGAGCTGTTTTTT. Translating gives CASSPGQGPTGELFF.

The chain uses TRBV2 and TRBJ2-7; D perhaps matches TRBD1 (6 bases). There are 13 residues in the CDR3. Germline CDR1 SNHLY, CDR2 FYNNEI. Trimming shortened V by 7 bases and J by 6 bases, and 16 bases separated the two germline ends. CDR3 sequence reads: CASKATGSGEQYF. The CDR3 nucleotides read TGTGCCAGCAAAGCCACAGGGTCGGGCGAGCAGTACTTC.

The CDR3 loop reads CASSIRGASEAFF. In DNA, the CDR3 is TGTGCCAGCAGCATCAGGGGGGCATCCGAAGCTTTCTTT. J is TRBJ1-1 and V is TRBV3-1 (or the pseudogene TRBV3-2); 7 positions agree with TRBD1. This CDR3 has 13 residues. CDR1 is LGHDT and CDR2 is YNNKEL in the germline V gene (reference sequence). J lost 8 bases, V lost 5 bases, and 8 bases had no gene match.

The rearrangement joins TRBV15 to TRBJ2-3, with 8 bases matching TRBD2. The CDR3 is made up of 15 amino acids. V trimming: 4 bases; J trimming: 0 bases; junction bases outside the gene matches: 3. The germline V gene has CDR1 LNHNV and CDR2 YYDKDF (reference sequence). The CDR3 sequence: CATSKRGPSTDTQYF. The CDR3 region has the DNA TGTGCCACCAGCAAGCGGGGGCCGAGCACAGATACGCAGTATTTT.

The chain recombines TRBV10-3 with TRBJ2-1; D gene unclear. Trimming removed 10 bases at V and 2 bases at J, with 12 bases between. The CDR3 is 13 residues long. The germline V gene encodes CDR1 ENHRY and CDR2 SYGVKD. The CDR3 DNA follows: TGTGCCACCGCGCTAGGCCCCTACAATGAGCAGTTCTTC. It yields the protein CATALGPYNEQFF.

The CDR3 reads CAWRQAINNEQFF. The CDR3 nucleotides read TGTGCCTGGAGACAGGCAATTAACAATGAGCAGTTCTTC. This chain connects TRBV30 to TRBJ2-1, with D tentatively TRBD1 (5 bases). CDR1 GTSNPN and CDR2 SVGIG come from the germline V gene (reference sequence). This CDR3 has 13 amino acids. V shed 3 bases and J shed 5 bases, with 11 bases lying between them.

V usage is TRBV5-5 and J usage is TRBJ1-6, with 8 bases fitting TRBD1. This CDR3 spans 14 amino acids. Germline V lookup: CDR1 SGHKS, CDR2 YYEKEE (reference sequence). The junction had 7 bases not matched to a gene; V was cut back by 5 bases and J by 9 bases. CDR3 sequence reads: CASSSGQGTSPLHF. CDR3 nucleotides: TGTGCCAGCAGTAGTGGACAGGGCACTTCACCCCTCCACTTT.

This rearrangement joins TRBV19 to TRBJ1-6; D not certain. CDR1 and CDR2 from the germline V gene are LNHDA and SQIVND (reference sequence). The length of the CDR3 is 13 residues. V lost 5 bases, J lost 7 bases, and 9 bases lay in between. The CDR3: CASSVQRNSPLHF. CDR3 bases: TGTGCCAGTAGTGTACAGAGAAATTCACCCCTCCACTTT.

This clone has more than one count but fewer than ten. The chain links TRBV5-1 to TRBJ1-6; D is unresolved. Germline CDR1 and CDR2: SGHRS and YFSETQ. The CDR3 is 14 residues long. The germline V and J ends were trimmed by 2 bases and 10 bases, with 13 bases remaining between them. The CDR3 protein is CASSLPGSASPLHF. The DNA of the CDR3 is TGCGCCAGCAGCTTACCAGGCAGTGCCTCACCCCTCCACTTT. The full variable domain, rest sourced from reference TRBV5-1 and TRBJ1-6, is KAGVTQTPRYLIKTRGQQVTLSCSPISGHRSVSWYQQTPGQGLQFLFEYFSETQRNKGNFPGRFSGRQFSNSRSEMNVSTLELGDSALYLCASSLPGSASPLHFGNGTRLTVT.

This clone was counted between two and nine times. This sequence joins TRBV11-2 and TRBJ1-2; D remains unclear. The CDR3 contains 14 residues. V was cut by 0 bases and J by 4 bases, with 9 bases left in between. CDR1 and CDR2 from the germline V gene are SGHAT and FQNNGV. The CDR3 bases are TGTGCCAGCAGCTTAGAACGCCAGATCTATGGCTACACCTTC. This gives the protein CASSLERQIYGYTF. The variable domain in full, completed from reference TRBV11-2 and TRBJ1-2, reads EAGVAQSPRYKIIEKRQSVAFWCNPISGHATLYWYQQILGQGPKLLIQFQNNGVVDDSQLPKDRFSAERLKGVDSTLKIQPAKLEDSAVYLCASSLERQIYGYTFGSGTRLTVV.

CDR3: CASSEDRVPGNGYTF. The CDR3 DNA follows: TGTGCCAGCAGTGAGGACAGGGTGCCTGGGAATGGCTACACCTTC. The chain carries TRBV2 and TRBJ1-2, with 8 bases aligning to TRBD1. The V gene end was trimmed by 3 bases and the J gene end by 6 bases; junction bases not matched to a gene: 9. Looked up from germline, CDR1 is SNHLY and CDR2 is FYNNEI. This CDR3 region has 15 residues.

The CDR3 DNA follows: TGTGCCAGCAGCGTAGAGTTGAGCACTGAAGCTTTCTTT. Amino acids: CASSVELSTEAFF. This chain uses TRBV9 with TRBJ1-1; D uncertain. Trimming removed 0 bases from V and 4 bases from J, with 7 bases in between. Per the germline V gene, CDR1 is SGDLS and CDR2 is YYNGEE. CDR3 length equals 13 residues.

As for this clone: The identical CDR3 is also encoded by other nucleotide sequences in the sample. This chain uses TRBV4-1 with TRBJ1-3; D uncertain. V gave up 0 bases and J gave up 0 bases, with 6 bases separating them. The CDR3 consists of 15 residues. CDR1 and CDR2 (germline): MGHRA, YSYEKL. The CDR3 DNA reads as TGCGCCAGCAGCCAAGATCGGTCCTCTGGAAACACCATATATTTT. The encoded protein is CASSQDRSSGNTIYF.

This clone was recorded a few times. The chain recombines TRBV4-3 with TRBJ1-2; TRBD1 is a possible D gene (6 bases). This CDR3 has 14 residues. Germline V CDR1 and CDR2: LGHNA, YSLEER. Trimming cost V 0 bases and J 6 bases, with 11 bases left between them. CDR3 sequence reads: CASSQEGQIHGYTF. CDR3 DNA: TGCGCCAGCAGCCAAGAAGGACAGATACATGGCTACACCTTC.

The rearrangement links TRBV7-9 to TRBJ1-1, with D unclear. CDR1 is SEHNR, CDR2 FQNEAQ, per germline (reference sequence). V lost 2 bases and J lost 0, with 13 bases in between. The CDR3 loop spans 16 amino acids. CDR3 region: CASSLLSPGLNTEAFF. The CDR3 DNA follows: TGTGCCAGCAGCTTACTTTCGCCAGGCTTGAACACTGAAGCTTTCTTT. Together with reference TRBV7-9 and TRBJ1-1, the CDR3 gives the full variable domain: DTGVSQNPRHKITKRGQNVTFRCDPISEHNRLYWYRQTLGQGPEFLTYFQNEAQLEKSRLLSDRFSAERPKGSFSTLEIQRTEQGDSAMYLCASSLLSPGLNTEAFFGQGTRLTVV.

The CDR3: CASSLNRGNYGYTF. CDR3 DNA: TGTGCCAGCAGTTTAAACAGGGGGAACTATGGCTACACCTTC. The genes are TRBV6-5 and TRBJ1-2, with 8 positions matching TRBD1. CDR1 MNHEY and CDR2 SVGAGI come from the germline V gene. CDR3 length: 14 amino acids. V was clipped by 4 bases and J by 2 bases; unmatched bases: 3.

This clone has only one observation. CDR3 protein: CASSVDVRGGDEQFF. The CDR3 nucleotides are TGTGCCAGCAGCGTAGACGTACGGGGGGGAGACGAGCAGTTCTTC. The V and J genes are TRBV9 and TRBJ2-1; the match to TRBD2 covers 8 bases. With V trimmed by 0 bases and J by 10 bases, 9 bases remained unmatched. CDR1 and CDR2 from the germline V gene are SGDLS and YYNGEE. The CDR3 has 15 residues.